This TCR beta chain was identified during a study of OX40 agonist ivuxolimab in advanced cancers. Overall study context: Ivuxolimab was delivered to patients intravenously every 2 weeks at doses spanning 0.01 to 10 mg/kg. Hepatocellular carcinoma, melanoma, renal cell or head and neck cancer affected the dose-escalation patients. Study results and caveats: Compared with others, partial responders at 0.1-3.0 mg/kg displayed clonal expansion among the lowest. Among T cells, CD8+ cells averaged more expanded clones than CD4+ cells.

The method was immunoSEQ multiplex PCR; TCRdb's version includes in-frame clones alone and lacks a portion of them. The profile shows about 54,000 clones, 80% to 90% of them singletons. Only one count was recorded for this clone. Its antigen is currently unknown. This CDR3 region has 14 residues. Germline CDR1 MNHNS, CDR2 SASEGT. Trimming pared 2 bases from V and 3 bases from J, leaving 8 bases between. This sample comprised CD4+ or CD8+ T cells sorted from blood, obtained in a trial of the OX40 agonist ivuxolimab. The source is an adult with an advanced solid tumor such as melanoma, head and neck, liver or kidney cancer. V is TRBV6-1 and J is TRBJ1-3; D is undetermined. The CDR3 spells CASSEWGGGNTIYF. For the CDR3, the DNA is TGTGCCAGCAGTGAATGGGGAGGTGGAAACACCATATATTTT.